This T cell receptor beta chain was captured by sequencing in a study of T cells in Graves' hyperthyroidism and ophthalmopathy. The CDR3 has 16 residues. With V trimmed by 1 base and J by 3 bases, 5 bases remained unmatched. The germline V gene encodes CDR1 SGHTA and CDR2 FQGNSA. Findings of the study overall: Blood also showed most of the thyroid clonotypes that were expanded above 0.001. Ophthalmopathy and stable hyperthyroidism were separated by a 13 V-J model.

Amplified TCR beta CDR3 regions derived from RNA transcripts. When the TCR CDR3 underwent first-round RT-PCR, the HTBI primer set was used. TCRdb recomputed calls from the multiplex PCR reads with MiXCR, one row per CDR3 protein. The sample has about 52,000 distinct CDR3 sequences, approximately 48% seen once; the top ten hold roughly 9.1%. This clonotype was counted once. The antigen is not known. Ophthalmopathy cases met thresholds of Clinical Activity Score at least 3, NOSPECS grade at least 4 and duration under 3 months. The chain is built from TRBV7-2 and TRBJ2-7; 11 bases are a match to TRBD2. Sequences were obtained from blood. This TCR was recovered from a woman aged 45-65 years with Graves' ophthalmopathy. This CDR3 is CTSSLGTSGLSYEQYF. DNA of the CDR3: TGTACCAGCAGCTTAGGGACTAGCGGGTTAAGCTACGAGCAGTACTTC.